This T cell receptor (beta chain) emerged from a study of T-cell memory formation after mild COVID-19 (dated by TCRdb to the early 2020s). With respect to the entire study: TCR sequence clusters from the two donors were found to be largely donor specific. In two donors, T-cell clones that expanded and contracted after mild COVID-19 were followed by sequencing TCRalpha and TCRbeta repertoires longitudinally. Two young, previously healthy adult volunteers, one female and one male, were included in the cohort. What the authors observed across the whole study: SARS-CoV-2 specificity of the second-wave clones peaking on day 37 was not confirmed. Contracting CD4+ clones turned up mainly in the CM and EM memory subsets, whereas EMRA was where CD8+ clones were enriched. Clones contracting from day 15 to 85 had balanced CD4/CD8 phenotypes, while a second wave expanding from day 15 to 37 was biased towards CD4+. Only two mild cases were covered in the study, and larger cohorts including severe cases with pre-infection samples were considered necessary. Some responding clones were found in pre-infection memory, which suggests that pre-existing cross-reactive memory T cells took part in the SARS-CoV-2 response.

Ficoll-Paque density gradient centrifugation was used to isolate PBMCs. These reads were obtained on an Illumina NovaSeq 6000. TCRalpha and TCRbeta cDNA libraries were constructed by 5'RACE with constant-segment primers, with sample barcodes and unique molecular identifiers being introduced. Trizol reagent was used to extract RNA from every sample. The libraries were amplified in two PCR steps, and the second step added a second sample barcode and Illumina TruSeq adapters. Sequencing of the libraries was done on an Illumina NovaSeq, producing 2 x 150 bp paired-end reads. On the study's bioinformatics: Reads were demultiplexed and collapsed into UMI-guided consensus sequences with migec v1.2.7. With mixcr v2.1.11, UMI consensuses were aligned to TRA and TRB V and J templates and assembled into clonotypes. A clonotype was counted as expanded or contracted only if both edgeR and NoisET called the change significant, with noise models trained on biological replicates. edgeR calls used a false discovery rate-adjusted p below 0.01 and a log2 fold-change threshold of 1. As an exploratory analysis of dynamics, max-normalized trajectories of the 1000 most abundant clonotypes were examined by PCA with hierarchical clustering. The CD4 or CD8 phenotype of responding clones was assigned using the separately sequenced CD4+ and CD8+ repertoires. The public reads were quality trimmed at Q25 with fastp and then assembled into clones with MiXCR by TCRdb, keeping productive beta chains. Entries are consolidated by CDR3 protein sequence, retaining the most common genes and DNA. The V and J calls and clone size are TCRdb's, not the authors'. The sample includes about 560,000 distinct CDR3 sequences, with around 15% observed a single time. The top ten constitute just over 8% of the sample.

A word on this clonotype: This receptor's antigen is unknown. Qualities for individual bases were not recorded, and no much larger clone is one base off.

The sequenced sample was PBMCs or a T cell subset sorted from them (not recorded which). This TCR came from an adult woman who had mild COVID-19 (a few samples of this study predate the infection). The sample titles of this study are shuffled in the database, so cell type and time point are left out; the donor was told from shared clones.

At the DNA level, the sequence is TGTGCCAGCACCCTATCGTCGGTTCTAAATTCACCCCTCCACTTT. Its protein reads: CASTLSSVLNSPLHF. The chain couples TRBV12-3 or TRBV12-4 to TRBJ1-6, with no reliable assignment of the D segment. From the cysteine up to the phenylalanine, the CDR3 has a length of 15 residues. The retained sequence is limited to the CDR3, 45 bases, with the frame set at the first base. V is clipped by 7 bases and J by 7 bases, and the sequence between their germline boundaries is 17 bases long.